Here is one TCR beta chain with its context. With 4 bases clipped from V and 0 bases from J, the junction kept 13 bases outside the gene matches. CDR1 and CDR2 (germline): SGHRS, YFSETQ. The CDR3 consists of 19 residues. The sample belongs to a study of blood T cell repertoires in COVID-19. The overall study: The United States, Italy and Spain provided the acute and convalescent COVID-19 samples.

The data were produced by immunoSEQ multiplex PCR, yet TCRdb's version contains in-frame clones alone and is incomplete. The profile shows 300,000 to 400,000 clones, approximately 92% of them singletons. This study enrolled people aged roughly 18 to 100 from around 26 US geographic areas. The J gene is TRBJ2-1, the V gene TRBV5-1, with TRBD2 matching over 10 bases. Sequences were obtained from PBMCs or T cells enriched from blood (not recorded which). The sequence was obtained from a man between 18 and 29 years old who had recovered from COVID-19. CDR3 loop: CASSPSRTSGAFSYNEQFF. CDR3 coding DNA: TGCGCCAGCAGCCCTTCAAGGACTAGCGGAGCCTTCTCCTACAATGAGCAGTTCTTC.